These T cell receptor beta chains were read from a single sample in a study of shared clonotypes between healthy human individuals. Profiling relied on immunoSEQ multiplex PCR, and the TCRdb table lists in-frame clones only, not all of them. The sample comprises 2.5 million or so clones, 90% to 95% of which are singletons, and more than 0.12% rests with the top ten. The source material was naive CD4+ T cells sorted from blood. These receptor sequences come from a man between 18 and 29 years old in good health. Each CDR3 is given with its conserved first and last residue. A D gene is named only where the DNA matches it firmly. Only part of the rows carry a size: once, few, many, or a class if the clone is expanded.

>TRBJ1-1|TRBV18|NA|NA
TGTGCCAGCTCACCACAGGGGGGGACTGAAGCTTTCTTT
CASSPQGGTEAFF
>TRBJ2-7|TRBV5-1|NA|TRBD1
TGCGCCAGCAGCTTGGCGGTGTTCGTGGGACAGGAGACCTACGAGCAGTACTTC
CASSLAVFVGQETYEQYF
>TRBJ1-5|TRBV9|NA|NA
TGTGCCAGCAGCGTAGTTCTCCCCAACCCCCAGCCCCAGCATTTT
CASSVVLPNPQPQHF
>TRBJ1-4|TRBV28|NA|NA
TGTGCCAGCAGTTTATTTCGGGAACTGTTTTTT
CASSLFRELFF
>TRBJ1-2|TRBV25-1|NA|TRBD1
TGTGCCAGCAGTGAATGGGGACAGTCTAACTATGGCTACACCTTC
CASSEWGQSNYGYTF
>TRBJ2-2|TRBV10-3|few|NA
TGTGCCATCAGGGAGGTAGTCGGGGAGCTGTTTTTT
CAIREVVGELFF
>TRBJ2-4|TRBV28|once|NA
TGTGCCAGCAGCCTGGGATCCGGCATTCAGTACTTC
CASSLGSGIQYF
>TRBJ2-1|TRBV27|NA|TRBD2
TGTGCCAGCAGTTTAAGGGGGACTAGCGGGCCCTACAATGAGCAGTTCTTC
CASSLRGTSGPYNEQFF
>TRBJ1-3|TRBV14|few|NA
TGTGCCAGCAGCCGCTCTGGAAACACCATATATTTT
CASSRSGNTIYF
>TRBJ2-7|TRBV5-6|NA|NA
TGTGCCAGCAGCCCGAGGACCCTGACTTCCTACGAGCAGTACTTC
CASSPRTLTSYEQYF
>TRBJ1-5|TRBV18|NA|NA
TGTGCCAGCTCACCACTTAAACCAGGGGCGAGAGGTCAGCCCCAGCATTTT
CASSPLKPGARGQPQHF
>TRBJ1-2|TRBV9|NA|NA
TGTGCCAGCAGTAGATACTGGGGGCAGGGAAGCTATGGCTACACCTTC
CASSRYWGQGSYGYTF
>TRBJ1-2|TRBV28|NA|NA
TGTGCCAGCAGTTTATCGCTGCTTGGCTACACCTTC
CASSLSLLGYTF
>TRBJ2-7|TRBV4-2|NA|TRBD1
TGTGCCAGCAGCTCCCTTTGGGGACAGGGATACGAGCAGTACTTC
CASSSLWGQGYEQYF
>TRBJ2-7|TRBV2|once|NA
TGTGCCAGCAGGGCGGGGACAGCCTACGAGCAGTACTTC
CASRAGTAYEQYF
>TRBJ2-2|TRBV2|NA|TRBD1
TGTGCCAGCAGTAACTCCGGGACAGGGACCGGGGAGCTGTTTTTT
CASSNSGTGTGELFF
>TRBJ2-7|TRBV15|NA|NA
TGTGCCACCAGCAGGGCTAACGAGCAGTACTTC
CATSRANEQYF
>TRBJ1-5|TRBV9|NA|NA
TGTGCCAGCAGCGTAGTAGGGGGCAATCAGCCCCAGCATTTT
CASSVVGGNQPQHF
>TRBJ2-7|TRBV5-3|NA|NA
TGTGCCAGACCCCGGGGACATCAGTCCTACGAGCAGTACTTC
CARPRGHQSYEQYF
>TRBJ2-5|TRBV4-3|NA|NA
TGCGCCAGCAGCCCGGGACCTAGGGAGACCCAGTACTTC
CASSPGPRETQYF
>TRBJ1-4|TRBV6-5|NA|NA
TGTGCCAGCAGTCGGGACTCCGCAACTAATGAAAAACTGTTTTTT
CASSRDSATNEKLFF
>TRBJ2-2|TRBV5-4|NA|TRBD1
TGTGCCAGCAGCTTCCCGACAGGGGACACCGGGGAGCTGTTTTTT
CASSFPTGDTGELFF
>TRBJ2-1|TRBV5-4|NA|NA
TGTGCCAGCAGCGAGGGAGGGGGGAGCTACAATGAGCAGTTCTTC
CASSEGGGSYNEQFF
>TRBJ1-2|TRBV10-3|few|NA
TGTGCCATCAGTGAGTTGATGGGAATCGGCTACACCTTC
CAISELMGIGYTF
>TRBJ2-6|TRBV7-9|NA|NA
TGTGCCAGCAGCTTAAAGGGGCTGGGAGGGGCCAACGTCCTGACTTTC
CASSLKGLGGANVLTF
>TRBJ1-6|TRBV7-9|NA|NA
TGTGCCAGCAGCGACCCCAATTCACCCCTCCACTTT
CASSDPNSPLHF
>TRBJ2-2|TRBV11-2|NA|NA
TGTGCCAGCAGCTTGTTCTCTAGCGGGGAGCTGTTTTTT
CASSLFSSGELFF
>TRBJ2-3|TRBV19|NA|NA
TGTGCCTGGGGAGGGCGGGACAGAGAAGAATGGACAGATACGCAGTATTTT
CAWGGRDREEWTDTQYF
>TRBJ2-7|TRBV5-1|NA|TRBD2
TGCGCCAGCAGCCCTGGGCGGACTAGCGCCTACGAGCAGTACTTC
CASSPGRTSAYEQYF
>TRBJ2-1|TRBV11-3|NA|TRBD2
TGTGCCAGCAGCTTGGGACTAGCGATCTACAATGAGCAGTTCTTC
CASSLGLAIYNEQFF
>TRBJ2-3|TRBV11-2|NA|TRBD1
TGTGCCAGCAGCTCCCGGGACAGCCCCACAGATACGCAGTATTTT
CASSSRDSPTDTQYF
>TRBJ2-1|TRBV5-4|NA|TRBD2
TGTGCCAGCAGCTCAGGCGGGACTAGCGGGGGGGCCCGGTACAATGAGCAGTTCTTC
CASSSGGTSGGARYNEQFF
>TRBJ2-5|TRBV7-2|NA|NA
TGTGCCAGCAGCTTAGGGGGGACACTTGAAGAGACCCAGTACTTC
CASSLGGTLEETQYF